This T cell receptor beta chain emerged from a study of cytomegalovirus exposure and HLA in healthy donors. Study-wide results and caveats: Cytomegalovirus association was listed for about 150 TCR beta chains.

Notes on this clone: Its antigen is undetermined.

V gave up 7 bases and J gave up 6 bases; unmatched junction bases: 4. Germline lookup yields CDR1 LNHDA and CDR2 SQIVND (reference sequence). The CDR3 length is 14 residues. Primers: 60 Vbeta forward and 13 Jbeta reverse. Produced via immunoSEQ multiplex PCR; TCRdb's table is partial and in-frame only. The sample records 200,000 to 250,000 clones, 65% to 85% being singletons. This TCR derives from a boy aged 2 to 10 in good health and CMV-seronegative. The sequenced sample consisted of PBMCs. The chain combines TRBV19 with TRBJ1-3, with 12 bases fitting TRBD1. The CDR3 DNA is TGTGCCAGTATTCCGGGACAGGGGGCAAACACCATATATTTT. Its translation: CASIPGQGANTIYF.